These 17 T cell receptor beta chains share one sample of origin, sequenced in a study of cytomegalovirus exposure and HLA in healthy donors. The PCR had 60 Vbeta and 13 Jbeta primers. The data were produced by immunoSEQ multiplex PCR, yet TCRdb's version contains in-frame clones alone and is incomplete. The sample holds 90,000 to 130,000 clones; around 75% are singletons and the top ten take approximately 0.9%. The sequencing input was PBMCs. Receptor source: a woman under 40 in good health and CMV-seronegative.

This chain uses TRBV19 with TRBJ1-4; D may be TRBD1 (6 bases). V was clipped by 7 bases and J by 3 bases, with 12 bases between them. There are 14 residues in the CDR3. The germline V gene has CDR1 LNHDA and CDR2 SQIVND (reference sequence). The CDR3: CASTLQGPNEKLFF. In DNA, the CDR3 is TGTGCCAGTACTTTACAGGGCCCTAATGAAAAACTGTTTTTT.

A remark on this clone: At one end the junction does not follow the germline gene, possibly because of a read error. This chain connects TRBV2 to TRBJ1-1; D may be TRBD1 (6 bases). The CDR3 extends over 15 amino acids. CDR1 is SNHLY and CDR2 is FYNNEI in the germline V gene. CDR3 DNA: TGTGCCAGCAGTGTGCCCCACACAGGGAACGCTGAAGCTTTCTTT. Translated: CASSVPHTGNAEAFF. Full variable domain (missing parts from reference TRBV2 and TRBJ1-1): EPEVTQTPSHQVTQMGQEVILRCVPISNHLYFYWYRQILGQKVEFLVSFYNNEISEKSEIFDDQFSVERPDGSNFTLKIRSTKLEDSAMYFCASSVPHTGNAEAFFGQGTRLTVV.

The V call is TRBV30, the J call TRBJ1-5, with 7 positions matching TRBD1. The CDR3 is made up of 14 amino acids. V shed 0 bases, J shed 5 bases, and the junction held 4 bases outside the gene matches. Per the germline V gene, CDR1 is GTSNPN and CDR2 is SVGIG (reference sequence). The CDR3 is CAWSVGGGDQPQHF. CDR3 DNA: TGTGCCTGGAGTGTAGGGGGCGGGGATCAGCCCCAGCATTTT.

The gene calls are TRBV6-1 and TRBJ1-2; the D is unclear. The CDR3 has 16 amino acids. Trimming took 1 base from V and 4 from J, leaving 16 bases between them. Looked up from germline, CDR1 is MNHNS and CDR2 is SASEGT. The CDR3 loop reads CASSEGNPPSGYGYTF. For the CDR3, the DNA is TGTGCCAGCAGTGAAGGAAACCCGCCAAGCGGCTATGGCTACACCTTC.

The CDR3, as DNA: TGCAGCTCTACAGGGGTATCTATGGACACTGAAGCTTTCTTT. This codes for CSSTGVSMDTEAFF. The rearrangement joins TRBV29-1 to TRBJ1-1; TRBD1 matches 7 bases. This CDR3 is built from 14 residues. J lost 3 bases, V lost 8 bases, and 12 bases had no gene match. Germline V gives CDR1 SQVTM, CDR2 ANQGSEA.

This clone came up once. The chain employs TRBV6-4 and TRBJ1-6, with D possibly matching TRBD1 (5 bases). V lost 0 bases to trimming and J lost 5 bases, with 8 bases between them. There are 15 residues in the CDR3. The germline V gene has CDR1 MRHNA and CDR2 SNTAGT. CDR3 amino acids: CASSDSQENNSPLHF. The DNA for the CDR3 is TGTGCCAGCAGTGACTCACAGGAGAATAATTCACCCCTCCACTTT.

The chain uses TRBV30 and TRBJ2-3, with 8 positions matching TRBD2. Germline V gene lookup returns CDR1 GTSNPN and CDR2 SVGIG (reference sequence). The CDR3 loop spans 18 amino acids. The CDR3 reads CAYTGTRVANKVTDTQYF. The CDR3 bases are TGTGCATATACCGGGACTAGGGTCGCCAACAAGGTCACAGATACGCAGTATTTT.

V gene TRBV29-1 combines with J gene TRBJ1-2, with unresolved D. The V end lost 1 base, the J end lost 2 bases, and 8 bases lay between the germline ends. The CDR3 totals 13 residues. Germline V gene data show CDR1 as SQVTM and CDR2 as ANQGSEA. CDR3 amino acids: CSVEGAGNYGYTF. The CDR3 coding sequence is TGCAGCGTTGAAGGTGCGGGGAACTATGGCTACACCTTC.

The genes are TRBV4-2 and TRBJ1-5; D is unresolved. The CDR3 totals 16 residues. V dropped 0 bases and J dropped 0 bases, with 9 bases sitting between them. Germline assignment: CDR1 LGHNA and CDR2 YNFKEQ. The CDR3 protein is CASSQDPGDSNQPQHF. The CDR3 nucleotides are TGTGCCAGCAGCCAAGATCCCGGTGATAGCAATCAGCCCCAGCATTTT.

The V and J genes are TRBV9 and TRBJ2-5, with 9 bases identical to TRBD2. V dropped 0 bases and J dropped 5; count of bases not matched to a gene: 11. Germline CDR1 is SGDLS and CDR2 is YYNGEE. There are 17 residues in the CDR3. The CDR3 DNA reads TGTGCCAGCAGCGTAGATTCCCCTAGCGGGAACTTGGAGACCCAGTACTTC. Its translation: CASSVDSPSGNLETQYF.

This rearrangement joins TRBV6-5 to TRBJ2-1, with TRBD2 matching over 7 bases. CDR1 is MNHEY, CDR2 SVGAGI, per germline. Losses at the gene ends were 3 bases for V and 0 bases for J; bases not matched to a gene: 5. The CDR3 totals 16 residues. CDR3: CASSYTPSGSYNEQFF. In nucleotides, the CDR3 is TGTGCCAGCAGTTATACGCCTAGCGGCTCCTACAATGAGCAGTTCTTC.

This chain connects TRBV5-5 to TRBJ1-2, with 7 bases that match TRBD1. CDR1 and CDR2 (germline): SGHKS, YYEKEE (reference sequence). The V gene end was trimmed by 5 bases and the J gene end by 6 bases; junction bases not matched to a gene: 7. The CDR3 contains 13 residues. The CDR3 loop is CASSPRGIHGYTF. The CDR3 nucleotides read TGTGCCAGCAGTCCCAGGGGGATCCATGGCTACACCTTC.

This chain uses TRBV30 with TRBJ1-1, with 7 bases identical to TRBD1. The CDR3 runs 12 residues. After removal of 0 bases from V and 9 bases from J, the junction contained 4 bases not matched to a gene. The germline CDR1 and CDR2 sequences are GTSNPN and SVGIG (reference sequence). The CDR3 sequence: CAWSVEGAQAFF. DNA of the CDR3: TGTGCCTGGAGTGTGGAGGGGGCACAAGCTTTCTTT.

The chain employs TRBV5-1 and TRBJ2-7; TRBD2 aligns across 11 bases. The CDR3 has 17 residues. CDR1 and CDR2 from the germline V gene are SGHRS and YFSETQ. V dropped 0 bases and J dropped 5; count of bases not matched to a gene: 10. CDR3 amino acids: CASSLAIGLAGGNEQYF. DNA of the CDR3: TGCGCCAGCAGCTTGGCCATTGGTCTAGCGGGGGGTAACGAGCAGTACTTC.

The chain has TRBV29-1 and TRBJ1-2; 12 nucleotides align to TRBD1. V shed 3 bases, J shed 12 bases, and the junction held 8 bases outside the gene matches. CDR1 is SQVTM and CDR2 is ANQGSEA in the germline V gene. The CDR3 length is 13 residues. The DNA of the CDR3 is TGCAGCGTTGATTCACCGGGACAGGGGGCGAACACCTTC. Protein product: CSVDSPGQGANTF.

V gene TRBV10-3 combines with J gene TRBJ1-1, with D possibly matching TRBD1 (5 bases). CDR1 is ENHRY and CDR2 is SYGVKD in the germline V gene. The germline V and J ends were trimmed by 1 base and 11 bases, with 14 bases remaining between them. The CDR3 has 13 amino acids. In DNA, the CDR3 is TGTGCCATCAGTGAGTACCAGGGAAGAGACGCTTTCTTT. Protein sequence: CAISEYQGRDAFF.

This clone was seen a handful of times. The genes are TRBV19 and TRBJ1-2; 11 positions match TRBD1. The V gene end was trimmed by 4 bases and the J gene end by 3 bases; junction bases not matched to a gene: 4. The length of the CDR3 is 15 residues. Germline CDR1 is LNHDA and CDR2 is SQIVND (reference sequence). CDR3 bases: TGTGCCAGTAGTAACCGGGACAGGGGGGACTATGGCTACACCTTC. This gives the protein CASSNRDRGDYGYTF.